This entry lists 30 T cell receptor beta chains sequenced from one sample in a study of cytomegalovirus exposure and HLA in healthy donors. In the PCR, 60 Vbeta and 13 Jbeta primers were used. Sequencing was performed with immunoSEQ multiplex PCR; in TCRdb, only in-frame clones are kept and a portion is missing. The data hold 90,000 to 120,000 clones, with over 75% observed a single time. The sample taken for sequencing was PBMCs. The receptors derive from a male donor in good health and CMV-seronegative.

V and J are TRBV7-8 and TRBJ2-7; D may be TRBD2 (5 bases). The CDR3 is made up of 12 amino acids. Trimming stripped 4 bases from V and 3 bases from J, with 7 bases between. Looked up from germline, CDR1 is SGHVS and CDR2 is FQNEAQ. The CDR3 is CASSSEGYEQYF. CDR3 DNA: TGTGCCAGCAGCTCCGAGGGCTACGAGCAGTACTTC.

The V gene is TRBV6-4, the J gene TRBJ2-3; 10 nucleotides align to TRBD1. The CDR3 contains 14 residues. Germline CDR1 MRHNA, CDR2 SNTAGT. V lost 5 bases to trimming and J lost 6 bases; unmatched junction nucleotides: 5. The CDR3 coding sequence is TGTGCCAGCAGTACCGGGACAGGGGCGGATACGCAGTATTTT. Residues: CASSTGTGADTQYF.

V usage is TRBV13 and J usage is TRBJ1-1; no firm D call. The CDR3 is 13 residues long. V dropped 6 bases and J dropped 1 base, with 9 bases sitting between them. Germline V gives CDR1 PRHDT, CDR2 FYEKMQ (reference sequence). CDR3 residues: CASRAERNTEAFF. As DNA, the CDR3 is TGTGCCAGCAGAGCCGAGAGGAACACTGAAGCTTTCTTT.

V gene TRBV9 combines with J gene TRBJ2-5, with D maybe TRBD1 (6 bases). Trimming shortened V by 6 bases and J by 4 bases, and 16 bases separated the two germline ends. The CDR3 is made up of 14 amino acids. Germline CDR1 reads SGDLS; CDR2 reads YYNGEE. The CDR3 coding sequence is TGTGCCAGCACTGGCAGGGGAGTAGGAGAGACCCAGTACTTC. Translated: CASTGRGVGETQYF.

This sequence joins TRBV11-2 and TRBJ2-3; 14 bases line up with TRBD2. CDR3 length equals 16 residues. The germline gives CDR1 SGHAT, CDR2 FQNNGV. Trimming took 0 bases from V and 12 from J; bases not matched to a gene: 8. The CDR3 loop is CASSLEGLAGALGQYF. DNA for the CDR3: TGTGCCAGCAGCTTAGAGGGACTAGCGGGAGCCCTAGGACAGTATTTT.

The chain employs TRBV10-3 and TRBJ1-2; D unclear. CDR1 and CDR2 (germline): ENHRY, SYGVKD. Trimming removed 0 bases at V and 7 bases at J, with 12 bases between. This CDR3 region has 14 residues. CDR3 sequence (DNA): TGTGCCATCAGTGAGTCGAAAGACTTCCGTGGCTACACCTTC. Translated, it gives CAISESKDFRGYTF.

V is TRBV10-2 and J is TRBJ2-3; possible D gene TRBD2, 6 bases. The CDR3 has 10 residues. Trimming stripped 2 bases from V and 15 bases from J, with 9 bases between. Germline CDR1 WSHSY, CDR2 SAAADI. For the CDR3, the DNA is TGCGCCAGCAGTGAGGGCGGGGCCTATTTT. Its protein is CASSEGGAYF.

This sequence joins TRBV7-8 and TRBJ2-5, with 8 bases fitting TRBD2. With V trimmed by 2 bases and J by 0 bases, 8 bases remained unmatched. This CDR3 is built from 17 residues. Germline V gives CDR1 SGHVS, CDR2 FQNEAQ. The CDR3 reads CASSLRRVAGNQETQYF. CDR3 DNA sequence: TGTGCCAGCAGCTTAAGAAGAGTAGCGGGGAACCAAGAGACCCAGTACTTC.

The J gene is TRBJ2-6, the V gene TRBV5-6, with 11 bases fitting TRBD1. This CDR3 is built from 19 residues. Germline CDR1 reads SGHDT; CDR2 reads YYEEEE. Trimming cost V 0 bases and J 1 base; bases outside gene matches: 6. CDR3 loop: CASSLGGTGGLSGANVLTF. In nucleotides, the CDR3 is TGTGCCAGCAGCTTGGGTGGGACAGGGGGACTTTCTGGGGCCAACGTCCTGACTTTC.

The V call is TRBV5-1, the J call TRBJ2-1; 9 nucleotides match TRBD2. The junction had 5 bases not matched to a gene; V was cut back by 0 bases and J by 1 base. CDR3 size: 17 residues. Germline V gene sequence: CDR1 SGHRS, CDR2 YFSETQ. The CDR3 nucleotides are TGCGCCAGCAGCTTGGCCCCTCTAGCGGGGTCCTACAATGAGCAGTTCTTC. Translated, it gives CASSLAPLAGSYNEQFF.

V usage is TRBV18 and J usage is TRBJ1-1; the D is unclear. The ends were cut back, 0 bases at V and 1 base at J, with 6 bases in the middle. The length of the CDR3 is 14 residues. In germline, CDR1 is KGHSH, CDR2 LQKENI. CDR3 in amino acids: CASSPPNGNTEAFF. The CDR3 DNA sequence: TGTGCCAGCTCACCACCGAACGGGAACACTGAAGCTTTCTTT.

The chain is built from TRBV5-4 and TRBJ2-7; perhaps TRBD1 as D (5 bases). Looked up from germline, CDR1 is SGHNT and CDR2 is YYREEE (reference sequence). Trimming cost V 4 bases and J 3 bases, with 8 bases left between them. This CDR3 contains 12 residues. The CDR3 bases are TGTGCCAGCAGCAGAGACAGCTACGAGCAGTACTTC. Amino acids: CASSRDSYEQYF.

This clone was recorded a few times. The chain carries TRBV6-6 and TRBJ1-5; 7 positions agree with TRBD1. The length of the CDR3 is 14 residues. The germline CDR1 and CDR2 sequences are MNHNY and SVGAGI (reference sequence). Trimming cost V 7 bases and J 6 bases; bases outside gene matches: 9. CDR3 in amino acids: CASTIPDRTQPQHF. The CDR3 DNA follows: TGTGCCAGCACTATCCCGGACAGGACTCAGCCCCAGCATTTT.

This chain links TRBV28 with TRBJ2-7; D gene uncertain. Germline V gene lookup returns CDR1 MDHEN and CDR2 SYDVKM. The V end lost 1 base, the J end lost 3 bases, and 19 bases lay between the germline ends. The CDR3 is 17 amino acids. The CDR3 DNA follows: TGTGCCAGCAGTTTATCGGCAGGAACCAGGTATCGCTACGAGCAGTACTTC. Amino acids: CASSLSAGTRYRYEQYF.

CDR3 DNA sequence: TGTGCCATTGGACTAGCGGGAGGTATAGATACGCAGTATTTT. Protein: CAIGLAGGIDTQYF. The genes are TRBV10-3 and TRBJ2-3; 14 bases agree with TRBD2. The CDR3 runs 14 residues. The germline CDR1 and CDR2 sequences are ENHRY and SYGVKD. The ends lost 9 bases at V and 5 bases at J; junction bases unmatched: 4.

The V and J genes are TRBV27 and TRBJ2-7; TRBD1 is a possible D gene (5 bases). Trimming left V 8 bases short and J 2 bases short, with 10 bases between. This CDR3 spans 12 amino acids. The V gene's germline CDR1 is MNHEY and CDR2 SMNVEV (reference sequence). The CDR3 is CASGAGPYEQYF. The CDR3 DNA sequence: TGTGCCAGCGGGGCCGGGCCCTACGAGCAGTACTTC.

The rearrangement links TRBV11-2 to TRBJ1-5, with D maybe TRBD1 (6 bases). V was cut by 6 bases and J by 1 base, with 10 bases left in between. CDR1 is SGHAT, CDR2 FQNNGV, per germline. The CDR3 has 14 amino acids. This CDR3 reads CASSSGESNQPQHF. The CDR3 DNA follows: TGTGCCAGCAGTTCAGGGGAAAGCAATCAGCCCCAGCATTTT.

This clone was found a few times. The genes are TRBV5-6 and TRBJ1-4, with D possibly being TRBD1 (5 bases). With 9 bases removed from V and 0 bases from J, the gap between germline ends came to 9 bases. There are 13 residues in the CDR3. The germline V gene encodes CDR1 SGHDT and CDR2 YYEEEE. CDR3 sequence reads: CANNRTTNEKLFF. The CDR3 DNA is TGTGCCAACAACAGGACAACTAATGAAAAACTGTTTTTT.

This chain links TRBV4-1 with TRBJ1-1, with D unclear. The ends were cut back, 2 bases at V and 1 base at J, with 5 bases in the middle. The CDR3 is made up of 13 amino acids. Looked up from germline, CDR1 is MGHRA and CDR2 is YSYEKL. CDR3 residues: CASSQPGNTEAFF. For the CDR3, the DNA is TGCGCCAGCAGCCAACCCGGGAACACTGAAGCTTTCTTT.

The chain is built from TRBV7-9 and TRBJ2-7; 8 bases map to TRBD1. This CDR3 has 14 amino acids. Trimming cost V 5 bases and J 3 bases; bases outside gene matches: 6. Germline V gives CDR1 SEHNR, CDR2 FQNEAQ (reference sequence). The CDR3 bases are TGTGCCAGCAGCCCCGGGACAGGAGTCTACGAGCAGTACTTC. Translated: CASSPGTGVYEQYF.

This clone appeared once. The rearrangement uses TRBV6-5 and TRBJ2-7; maybe TRBD1 (6 bases). Germline CDR1 MNHEY, CDR2 SVGAGI. This CDR3 has 15 residues. V gave up 6 bases and J gave up 2 bases, with 17 bases separating them. CDR3 region: CASRSPRGHPYEQYF. In DNA form, the CDR3 reads TGTGCCAGCAGGTCCCCCAGGGGACATCCCTACGAGCAGTACTTC.

The genes are TRBV27 and TRBJ2-7, with TRBD1 matching 8 bases. V shed 5 bases, J shed 5 bases, and the junction held 11 bases outside the gene matches. This CDR3 is built from 15 residues. Per the germline V gene, CDR1 is MNHEY and CDR2 is SMNVEV (reference sequence). The CDR3 is CASSDQGARSDEQYF. The CDR3 region has the DNA TGTGCCAGCAGTGATCAGGGGGCGCGAAGTGACGAGCAGTACTTC.

The chain combines TRBV6-1 with TRBJ1-1; D gene unclear. Germline CDR1 MNHNS, CDR2 SASEGT. This CDR3 contains 14 residues. The ends were cut back, 6 bases at V and 0 bases at J, with 11 bases in the middle. CDR3 in DNA: TGTGCCAGCAGGCGAACTTATATGAACACTGAAGCTTTCTTT. Protein sequence: CASRRTYMNTEAFF.

This clone came up once. The chain couples TRBV19 to TRBJ1-2; tentative D call: TRBD1 (6 bases). The germline CDR1 and CDR2 sequences are LNHDA and SQIVND (reference sequence). V gave up 6 bases and J gave up 13 bases, with 21 bases separating them. This CDR3 spans 13 amino acids. The CDR3 loop is CASRWGPQGMGTF. Here the CDR3 DNA reads TGTGCCAGTAGATGGGGCCCACAGGGAATGGGCACCTTC.

The chain combines TRBV5-1 with TRBJ2-3; the match to TRBD2 covers 9 bases. The CDR3 is made up of 14 amino acids. V was pared by 4 bases and J by 2 bases, with 2 bases of the junction left unmatched. CDR1 and CDR2 from the germline V gene are SGHRS and YFSETQ. The CDR3 DNA follows: TGCGCCAGCAGCCTAGCGGGGAACACAGATACGCAGTATTTT. Translating gives CASSLAGNTDTQYF.

The rearrangement links TRBV5-1 to TRBJ1-5; D gene ambiguous. Germline V gives CDR1 SGHRS, CDR2 YFSETQ. The CDR3 is 14 residues long. V was cut by 0 bases and J by 4 bases, with 8 bases left in between. The CDR3 sequence: CASSLEAGNQPQHF. CDR3 in DNA: TGCGCCAGCAGCTTGGAGGCGGGAAATCAGCCCCAGCATTTT.

V usage is TRBV19 and J usage is TRBJ2-1, with D maybe TRBD2 (6 bases). Germline V gives CDR1 LNHDA, CDR2 SQIVND (reference sequence). The CDR3 totals 14 residues. The ends were cut back, 5 bases at V and 2 bases at J, with 10 bases in the middle. CDR3 nucleotide sequence: TGTGCCAGTAGTCTCACGGGAGCCTACAATGAGCAGTTCTTC. Translation: CASSLTGAYNEQFF. Drawing the rest from reference TRBV19 and TRBJ2-1, the complete variable domain is DGGITQSPKYLFRKEGQNVTLSCEQNLNHDAMYWYRQDPGQGLRLIYYSQIVNDFQKGDIAEGYSVSREKKESFPLTVTSAQKNPTAFYLCASSLTGAYNEQFFGPGTRLTVL.

This chain connects TRBV9 to TRBJ2-7, with 9 bases aligning to TRBD1. After removal of 4 bases from V and 1 base from J, the junction contained 12 bases not matched to a gene. The V gene's germline CDR1 is SGDLS and CDR2 YYNGEE. The CDR3 has 17 amino acids. CDR3 amino acids: CASSQRGDRVGSYEQYF. DNA of the CDR3: TGTGCCAGCAGCCAACGAGGGGACAGGGTGGGTTCCTACGAGCAGTACTTC.

This chain connects TRBV27 to TRBJ2-1, with D maybe TRBD2 (6 bases). Trimming took off 4 bases at V and 8 bases at J, with 15 bases between the two ends. Germline V gene lookup returns CDR1 MNHEY and CDR2 SMNVEV (reference sequence). This CDR3 contains 14 residues. The CDR3 loop is CASSYGGGGDEQFF. The CDR3 DNA is TGTGCCAGCAGTTATGGGGGAGGTGGCGATGAGCAGTTCTTC.

This chain joins TRBV7-9 and TRBJ1-1, with 9 bases matching TRBD1. Germline V gene sequence: CDR1 SEHNR, CDR2 FQNEAQ (reference sequence). The V segment lost 1 base and the J segment 6 bases; nucleotides outside the gene matches: 9. This CDR3 is 16 amino acids long. In nucleotides, the CDR3 is TGTGCCAGCAGCTTAGGGGACAGGGTGGGAGGAGCTGAAGCTTTCTTT. Protein sequence: CASSLGDRVGGAEAFF.